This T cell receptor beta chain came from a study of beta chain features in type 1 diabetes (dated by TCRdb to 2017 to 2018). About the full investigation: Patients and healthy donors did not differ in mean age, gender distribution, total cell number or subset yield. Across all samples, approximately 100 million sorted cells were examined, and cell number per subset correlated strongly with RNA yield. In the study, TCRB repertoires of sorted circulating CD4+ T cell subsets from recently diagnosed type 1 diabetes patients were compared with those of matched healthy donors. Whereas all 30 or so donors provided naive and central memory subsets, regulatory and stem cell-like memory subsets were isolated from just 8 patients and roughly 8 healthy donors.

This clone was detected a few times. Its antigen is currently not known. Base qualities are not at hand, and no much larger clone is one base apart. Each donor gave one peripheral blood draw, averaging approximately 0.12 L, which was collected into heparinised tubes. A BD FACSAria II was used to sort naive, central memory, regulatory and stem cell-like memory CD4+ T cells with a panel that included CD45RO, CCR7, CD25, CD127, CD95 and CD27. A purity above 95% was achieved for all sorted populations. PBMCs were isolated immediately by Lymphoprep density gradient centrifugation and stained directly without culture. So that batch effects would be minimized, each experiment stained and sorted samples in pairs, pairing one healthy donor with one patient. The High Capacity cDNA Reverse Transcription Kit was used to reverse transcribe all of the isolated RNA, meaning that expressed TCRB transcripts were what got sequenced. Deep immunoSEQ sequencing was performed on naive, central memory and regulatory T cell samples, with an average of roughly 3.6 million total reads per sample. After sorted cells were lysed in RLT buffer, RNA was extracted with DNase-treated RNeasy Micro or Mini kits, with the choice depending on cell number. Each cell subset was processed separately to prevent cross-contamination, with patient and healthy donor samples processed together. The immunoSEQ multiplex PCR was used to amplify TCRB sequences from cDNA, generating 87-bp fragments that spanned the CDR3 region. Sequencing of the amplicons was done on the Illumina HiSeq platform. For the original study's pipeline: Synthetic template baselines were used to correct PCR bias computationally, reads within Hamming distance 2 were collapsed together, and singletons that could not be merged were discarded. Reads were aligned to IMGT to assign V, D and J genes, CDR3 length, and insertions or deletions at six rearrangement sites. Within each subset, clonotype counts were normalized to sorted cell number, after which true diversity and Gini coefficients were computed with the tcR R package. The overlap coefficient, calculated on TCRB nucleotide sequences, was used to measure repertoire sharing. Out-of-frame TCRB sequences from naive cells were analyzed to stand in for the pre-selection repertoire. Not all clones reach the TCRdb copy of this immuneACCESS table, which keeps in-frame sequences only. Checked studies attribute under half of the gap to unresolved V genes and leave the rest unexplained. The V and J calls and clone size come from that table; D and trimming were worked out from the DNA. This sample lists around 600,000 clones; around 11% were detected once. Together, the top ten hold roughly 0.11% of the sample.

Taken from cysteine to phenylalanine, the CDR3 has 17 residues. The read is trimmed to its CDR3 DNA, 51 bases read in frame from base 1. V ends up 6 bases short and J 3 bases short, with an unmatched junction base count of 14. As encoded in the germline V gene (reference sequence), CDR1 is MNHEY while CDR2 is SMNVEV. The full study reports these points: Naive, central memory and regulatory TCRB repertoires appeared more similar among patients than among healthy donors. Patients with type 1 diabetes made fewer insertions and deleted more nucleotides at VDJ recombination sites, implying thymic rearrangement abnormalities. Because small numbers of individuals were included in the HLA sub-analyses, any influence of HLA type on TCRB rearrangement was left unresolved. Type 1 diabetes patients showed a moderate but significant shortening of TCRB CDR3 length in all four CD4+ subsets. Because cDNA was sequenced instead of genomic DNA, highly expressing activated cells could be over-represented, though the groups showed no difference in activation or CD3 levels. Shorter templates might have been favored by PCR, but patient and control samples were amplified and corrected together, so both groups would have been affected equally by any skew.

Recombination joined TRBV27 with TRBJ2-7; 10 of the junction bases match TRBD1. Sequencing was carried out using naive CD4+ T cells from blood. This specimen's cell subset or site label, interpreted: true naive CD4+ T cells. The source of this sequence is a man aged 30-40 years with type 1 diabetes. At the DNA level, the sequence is TGTGCCAGCAGACCCCGGGACCGGGACAGGGGACTCTACGAGCAGTACTTC. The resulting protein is CASRPRDRDRGLYEQYF.